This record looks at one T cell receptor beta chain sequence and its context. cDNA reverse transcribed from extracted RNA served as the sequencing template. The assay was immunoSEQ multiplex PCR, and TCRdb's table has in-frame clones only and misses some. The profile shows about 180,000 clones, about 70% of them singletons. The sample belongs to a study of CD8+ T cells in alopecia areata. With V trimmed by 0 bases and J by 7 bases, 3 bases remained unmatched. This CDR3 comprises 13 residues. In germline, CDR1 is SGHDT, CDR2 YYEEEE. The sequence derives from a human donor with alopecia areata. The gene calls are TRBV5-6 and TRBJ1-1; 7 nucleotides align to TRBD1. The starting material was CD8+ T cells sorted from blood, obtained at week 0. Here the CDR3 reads CASSLARDSEAFF. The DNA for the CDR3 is TGTGCCAGCAGCTTGGCTAGGGACAGTGAAGCTTTCTTT. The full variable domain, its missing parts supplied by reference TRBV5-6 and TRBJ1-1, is DAGVTQSPTHLIKTRGQQVTLRCSPKSGHDTVSWYQQALGQGPQFIFQYYEEEERQRGNFPDRFSGHQFPNYSSELNVNALLLGDSALYLCASSLARDSEAFFGQGTRLTVV.